The text below deals with one T cell receptor beta chain. The antigen remains unidentified. CDR3 size: 15 residues. V lost 2 bases and J lost 2, with 11 bases in between. CDR1 is MGHRA, CDR2 YSYEKL, per germline. The sample is drawn from a study of OX40 agonist ivuxolimab in advanced cancers. Overall study findings and caveats: By week 6 at 0.1 to 3.0 mg/kg, blood CD4+ and CD8+ T cells had expanded clonally.

Here immunoSEQ multiplex PCR was the method, and the copy in TCRdb shows in-frame clones only, minus some. This table holds tens of thousands of clones, 80% to 95% found once. This specimen consisted of CD4+ or CD8+ T cells sorted from blood, obtained in a trial of the OX40 agonist ivuxolimab. The TCR comes from an adult with an advanced solid tumor such as melanoma, head and neck, liver or kidney cancer. The J gene is TRBJ2-3, the V gene TRBV4-1; D is unresolved. CDR3 DNA: TGCGCCAGCAGCCAAAATCGGAACCCCACAGATACGCAGTATTTT. This codes for CASSQNRNPTDTQYF.